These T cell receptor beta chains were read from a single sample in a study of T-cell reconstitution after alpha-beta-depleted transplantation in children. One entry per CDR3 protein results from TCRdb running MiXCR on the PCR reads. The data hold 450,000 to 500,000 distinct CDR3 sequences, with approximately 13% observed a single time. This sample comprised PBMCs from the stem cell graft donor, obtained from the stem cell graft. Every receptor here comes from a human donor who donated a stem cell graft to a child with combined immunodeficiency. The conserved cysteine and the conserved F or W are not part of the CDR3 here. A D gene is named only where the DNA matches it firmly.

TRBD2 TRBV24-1 ATSDPGLAGEKANEQF
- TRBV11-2 ASSTGLGELF
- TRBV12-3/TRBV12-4 ASTSSVEGLVSGELF
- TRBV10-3 AISETMYVTEAF
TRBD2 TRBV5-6 ASSSGLAGYEQY
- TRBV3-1 ASSQDAGMYGYT
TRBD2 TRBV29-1 SVVGGSTYEQY
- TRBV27 ASSLSGLGFYEQY
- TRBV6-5 ASSYGGGNTEAF
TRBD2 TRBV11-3 ASSSPREDSTDTQY
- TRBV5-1 ASSLEGRGTDTQY
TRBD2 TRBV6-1 ASKLAEYNEQF
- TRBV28 ASSLSGEGPLYEQY
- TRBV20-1 SATGEGYEQY
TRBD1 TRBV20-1 SAPGTGEGSTDTQY
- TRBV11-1 ASSLAPTRITTYNEQF
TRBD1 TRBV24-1 ATSDLTVTGSKQF
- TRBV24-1 ATSDSDLFGYNEQF
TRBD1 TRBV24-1 ATSDWTGEDEQF
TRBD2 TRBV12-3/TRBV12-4 ASSSGTSGAEQY
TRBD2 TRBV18 ASSPTSGAYEQY
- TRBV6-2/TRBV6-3 ASSYSLSAFELF
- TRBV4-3 ASSRRGGSYNEQF
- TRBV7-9 ASSLDSSGTEAF
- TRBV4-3 ASSRLTGPNGYT
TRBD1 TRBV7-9 ASSLATGGGYEQY
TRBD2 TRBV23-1 ASIQGLAGRGLYNEQF
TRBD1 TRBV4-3 ASSQDSPHRGTGELF
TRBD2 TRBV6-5 ASSYSMLGGETQY
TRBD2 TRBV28 ASSFTSGVISTMSQF
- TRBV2 ASSESTALNTEAF
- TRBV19 ASSATAQFSNEQF
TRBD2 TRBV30 AWSGGLAESTDTQY
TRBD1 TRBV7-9 ASSIHPGTESYEQY
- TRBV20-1 SAASGVGAGELF
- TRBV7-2 ASRTWGARAQETQY
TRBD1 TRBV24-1 ATSSDRALDTGELF
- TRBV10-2 ASSDGQWVNEAF
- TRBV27 ASATRATDTQY
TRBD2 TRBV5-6 ASSRLADAKNIQY
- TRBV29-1 SVVDRGSSGSTYEQY
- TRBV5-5 ASRTLRDIGEKLF
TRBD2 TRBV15 ATSRGLAGGHQETQY
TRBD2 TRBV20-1 SAAVSGSEADTQY
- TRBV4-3 ASSPGHGSRDLDTQY
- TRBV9 ASSQSGGLSEQY
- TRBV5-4 ASSFVGSYEQY
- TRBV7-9 ASSPKGTNTEAF
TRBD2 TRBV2 ARSGLAGGKISSYNEQF
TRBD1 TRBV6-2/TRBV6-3 ASSYPSQGAKAKPLSYNEQF
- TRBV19 ASTQADGRDIQY
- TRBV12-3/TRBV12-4 ASSNMGYGYT
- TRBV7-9 ASSFPHRGGGTDTQY
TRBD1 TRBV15 ATSRDLGDRYYGYT